These 5 T cell receptor beta chains were all obtained from the same sample, sequenced in a study of cytomegalovirus exposure and HLA in healthy donors (dated by TCRdb to between 2016 and 2019). Libraries were built with the immunoSEQ multiplex PCR assay. The clones in this table, taken by TCRdb from immuneACCESS, are in-frame only. Not every clone is retained; where verified, under half of the shortfall comes from an unresolved V gene, and the cause of the rest is unknown. This sample comprises about 74,000 clones, 94% of them detected only once. The ten largest account for about 1.9% of the sample. Specimen: PBMCs. The receptors derive from a young woman in good health and CMV-seropositive.

This chain links TRBV27 with TRBJ2-3; tentative D call: TRBD1 (6 bases). CDR3 length equals 14 residues. Looked up from germline, CDR1 is MNHEY and CDR2 is SMNVEV (reference sequence). Trimming cost V 6 bases and J 4 bases, with 14 bases left between them. The CDR3 DNA follows: TGTGCCAGCAGAGTGGGGGCGCGGGCAGATACGCAGTATTTT. Protein: CASRVGARADTQYF.

The rearrangement uses TRBV9 and TRBJ2-5, with 7 bases fitting TRBD1. The V and J ends lost 0 bases and 2 bases, in that order; junction bases with no gene match: 4. Germline CDR1 SGDLS, CDR2 YYNGEE. The CDR3 has 15 residues. The CDR3 DNA reads as TGTGCCAGCAGCGTAGGGGACAGAGATCAAGAGACCCAGTACTTC. This sequence encodes CASSVGDRDQETQYF.

This chain joins TRBV5-6 and TRBJ2-7; weak D call: TRBD2 (5 bases). Germline V gene sequence: CDR1 SGHDT, CDR2 YYEEEE. The CDR3 consists of 15 residues. The ends were cut back, 0 bases at V and 5 bases at J, with 15 bases in the middle. The CDR3 DNA reads as TGTGCCAGCAGCTTGGCCTATGGGGAGTTGAACGAGCAGTACTTC. This sequence encodes CASSLAYGELNEQYF. Complete variable domain (other parts from reference TRBV5-6 and TRBJ2-7): DAGVTQSPTHLIKTRGQQVTLRCSPKSGHDTVSWYQQALGQGPQFIFQYYEEEERQRGNFPDRFSGHQFPNYSSELNVNALLLGDSALYLCASSLAYGELNEQYFGPGTRLTVT.

The chain combines TRBV27 with TRBJ1-1, with 10 positions matching TRBD1. The CDR3 length is 17 residues. Looked up from germline, CDR1 is MNHEY and CDR2 is SMNVEV (reference sequence). V was clipped by 3 bases and J by 5 bases; unmatched bases: 12. CDR3: CASSFLGTGEGRTEAFF. CDR3 nucleotide sequence: TGTGCCAGCAGTTTCCTCGGGACAGGGGAAGGTCGGACTGAAGCTTTCTTT.

This sequence joins TRBV11-3 and TRBJ2-7; D is possibly TRBD1 (5 bases). This CDR3 has 12 amino acids. CDR1 and CDR2 from the germline V gene are SGHNT and YENEEA. Trimming shortened V by 6 bases and J by 7 bases, and 13 bases separated the two germline ends. The CDR3 bases are TGTGCCAGCAGTCTAAGGGGTCGGGAGCAGTACTTC. Translating gives CASSLRGREQYF.